These 15 T cell receptor beta chains were all obtained from the same sample, sequenced in a study of T cell repertoires in cytomegalovirus infection. Via MiXCR, TCRdb re-called the reads, giving one row per CDR3 protein. The sample consists of approximately 190,000 distinct CDR3 sequences, about a tenth of them appearing once. Sample: PBMCs. The origin of the receptors is a human donor in good health (CMV status not recorded). Some clones in this sample may be carry-over from other donors' samples.

There are many counts of this clonotype. The chain links TRBV7-8 to TRBJ2-1, with 9 bases matching TRBD1. Germline trimming cut 0 bases from V and 7 bases from J; bases unmatched to any gene: 7. Germline values: CDR1 SGHVS, CDR2 FQNEAQ. CDR3 length equals 16 residues. The CDR3 is CASSLANRGLGNEQFF. CDR3 nucleotide sequence: TGTGCCAGCAGCTTAGCAAACAGGGGGCTGGGTAATGAGCAGTTCTTC.

This clonotype occurred many times. The chain has TRBV28 and TRBJ2-1, with 8 bases that match TRBD1. CDR3 size: 15 residues. V shed 5 bases and J 6 bases; nucleotides not matched to a gene: 9. Germline CDR1 reads MDHEN; CDR2 reads SYDVKM. The DNA for the CDR3 is TGTGCCAGCAGTATGTCCGGACAGGGTGTCAATGAGCAGTTCTTC. The encoded protein is CASSMSGQGVNEQFF.

The table lists this clonotype with many counts. CDR3 DNA: TGTGCCAGTAGTCAGGGGACAGTAGAGGAGACCCAGTACTTC. Its protein is CASSQGTVEETQYF. This rearrangement joins TRBV19 to TRBJ2-5; 7 bases fit TRBD1. V lost 5 bases, J lost 5 bases, and 8 bases stayed unmatched. This CDR3 has 14 residues. Germline V CDR1 and CDR2: LNHDA, SQIVND (reference sequence). The full variable domain, its missing parts supplied by reference TRBV19 and TRBJ2-5, is DGGITQSPKYLFRKEGQNVTLSCEQNLNHDAMYWYRQDPGQGLRLIYYSQIVNDFQKGDIAEGYSVSREKKESFPLTVTSAQKNPTAFYLCASSQGTVEETQYFGPGTRLLVL.

The table lists this clonotype with many counts. This chain links TRBV7-2 with TRBJ1-4, with TRBD1 identical over 9 bases. Germline CDR1 and CDR2: SGHTA and FQGNSA. The CDR3 length is 16 residues. With V trimmed by 4 bases and J by 0 bases, 3 bases remained unmatched. The CDR3 here is CASSSGTGTTNEKLFF. DNA of the CDR3: TGTGCCAGCAGCTCCGGGACAGGGACAACTAATGAAAAACTGTTTTTT.

Concerning this clonotype itself: Germline is not matched at one junction end, which may reflect a read error. This chain connects TRBV7-7 to TRBJ2-2, with D unclear. The germline gives CDR1 SSHAT, CDR2 FNYEAQ (reference sequence). The CDR3 length is 13 residues. The CDR3 DNA reads TGTGCTAGCAGCTTAAAGGGTTCCGGGGAGCTGTTTTTT. Its translation is CASSLKGSGELFF.

Ten or more counts support this clonotype. V is TRBV20-1 and J is TRBJ2-1; D unresolved. The CDR3 is made up of 15 amino acids. V lost 0 bases and J 0 bases, leaving 9 bases between the germline ends. Per germline, CDR1 DFQATT and CDR2 SNEGSKA (reference sequence). The CDR3, as DNA: TGCAGTGCTAGAGAGTTGCCAGGCTCCTACAATGAGCAGTTCTTC. Translation gives CSARELPGSYNEQFF.

V and J are TRBV28 and TRBJ1-2, with a possible D match to TRBD1 (5 bases). Per germline, CDR1 MDHEN and CDR2 SYDVKM. V dropped 3 bases and J dropped 4 bases, with 12 bases sitting between them. CDR3 size: 14 residues. The CDR3 is CASSLRGRSYGYTF. CDR3 in DNA: TGTGCCAGCAGTTTGAGGGGCAGAAGCTATGGCTACACCTTC.

Only a few counts were recorded for this clonotype. CDR3 DNA: TGTGCCAGCAGATTGACAGGTTTGTATGAGCAGTTCTTC. Encoded protein: CASRLTGLYEQFF. This chain joins TRBV12-3 or TRBV12-4 and TRBJ2-1; tentative D call: TRBD1 (6 bases). The CDR3 loop spans 13 amino acids. The V end lost 6 bases, the J end lost 8 bases, and 14 bases lay between the germline ends.

The sample holds many counts of this clonotype. The V call is TRBV30, the J call TRBJ1-5; the D gene is possibly TRBD1 (5 bases). Germline V lookup: CDR1 GTSNPN, CDR2 SVGIG (reference sequence). Trimming took off 0 bases at V and 3 bases at J, with 9 bases between the two ends. The CDR3 has 14 amino acids. The DNA for the CDR3 is TGTGCCTGGAGTGTAGCCAGGGTCAATCAGCCCCAGCATTTT. Translated: CAWSVARVNQPQHF.

Ten or more counts support this clonotype. The rearrangement uses TRBV7-2 and TRBJ2-5, with a tentative D call TRBD2 (7 bases). The germline V gene has CDR1 SGHTA and CDR2 FQGNSA. This CDR3 spans 16 amino acids. The V gene lost 0 bases and the J gene lost 1 base, with 12 bases spanning the gap. CDR3 in DNA: TGTGCCAGCAGCTTAGCGCGGGGAGGGGGCCAAGAGACCCAGTACTTC. It encodes CASSLARGGGQETQYF.

The chain has TRBV29-1 and TRBJ1-1; unclear D gene. V was trimmed by 0 bases and J by 5 bases, leaving 10 bases between them. Germline V gene sequence: CDR1 SQVTM, CDR2 ANQGSEA. This CDR3 region has 13 residues. Here the CDR3 DNA reads TGCAGCGTTGAAGAAAACCTGGGGACTGAAGCTTTCTTT. Encoded protein: CSVEENLGTEAFF.

At least ten counts were recorded for this clonotype. The chain is built from TRBV11-2 and TRBJ1-1; TRBD1 matches 8 bases. V lost 0 bases, J lost 1 base, and 4 bases stayed unmatched. The CDR3 extends over 16 amino acids. Germline CDR1 SGHAT, CDR2 FQNNGV. For the CDR3, the DNA is TGTGCCAGCAGCTTAGACAGGGGGCGCAGGAACACTGAAGCTTTCTTT. Protein: CASSLDRGRRNTEAFF.

This clonotype occurred many times. The chain recombines TRBV11-2 with TRBJ2-1; D unresolved. This CDR3 is 15 amino acids long. The V end was cut by 3 bases, the J end by 2 bases, with 11 bases between. In germline, CDR1 is SGHAT, CDR2 FQNNGV. CDR3 nucleotides: TGTGCCAGCAGCTTTACCCCAGAGACCTACAATGAGCAGTTCTTC. Protein sequence: CASSFTPETYNEQFF.

There are a few counts of this clonotype. The rearrangement joins TRBV23-1 to TRBJ1-2; unclear D gene. Being an ORF, TRBV23-1 has a function that is uncertain. The CDR3 consists of 13 residues. V lost 7 bases, J lost 6 bases, and 15 bases lay in between. CDR3: CASTSPGRNGYTF. The CDR3 coding sequence is TGCGCCAGCACCTCCCCCGGGCGGAATGGCTACACCTTC.

This clonotype was seen many times. The chain links TRBV28 to TRBJ2-5, with D tentatively TRBD1 (5 bases). The CDR3 has 14 amino acids. V lost 1 base, J lost 5 bases, and 11 bases lay in between. Germline V gives CDR1 MDHEN, CDR2 SYDVKM. CDR3 sequence reads: CASSLSAGSETQYF. CDR3 bases: TGTGCCAGCAGTTTATCTGCAGGGTCGGAGACCCAGTACTTC.